This T cell receptor beta chain was sequenced in a study of blood T cell repertoires in COVID-19. In the study overall: Whether acute or convalescent, the COVID-19 samples came from the United States, Italy and Spain. PBMCs, B-cell-depleted T cells, or T cells were the source of the cDNA or gDNA that made up the material.

Generated by immunoSEQ multiplex PCR, the TCRdb table keeps only in-frame clones and is missing some. Among roughly 44,000 clones listed, approximately 90% were seen once. This CDR3 contains 13 residues. Trimming took 0 bases from V and 10 from J, leaving 11 bases between them. CDR1 LGHDT and CDR2 YNNKEL come from the germline V gene (reference sequence). The chain combines TRBV3-1 (or the pseudogene TRBV3-2) with TRBJ2-3, with D tentatively TRBD1 (5 bases). The sequenced material came from peripheral blood. The TCR originated in a man older than 75 with acute or convalescent COVID-19. In DNA, the CDR3 is TGTGCCAGCAGCCAAGATCAAGGGGATCCGCAGTATTTT. Its translation is CASSQDQGDPQYF.